A single T cell receptor beta chain is shown here with its context. Its antigen is not known. The CDR3 has 15 residues. V was cut by 4 bases and J by 6 bases, with 18 bases left in between. CDR1 is LGHNA and CDR2 is YNFKEQ in the germline V gene. After expansion with viral peptide pools in the ViraFEST assay, antigen-specific CD4+ T cells were sequenced. The culture ran for roughly 10 days before CD4+ T cells were isolated. By PCR, the person was confirmed to have had SARS-CoV-2 infection between March and December 2020. Two-dose BNT162b2 or mRNA-1273 vaccination was given to participants. Assay used: immunoSEQ multiplex PCR; TCRdb lists only in-frame clones, some missing. Of 14,000 or so clones listed, around 80% are singletons. The sample is drawn from a study of vaccination effects on CD4 cells after COVID-19. Study-level results: In convalescents, post-vaccine spike-reactive clones were mainly new clones induced by vaccination.

The chain combines TRBV4-2 with TRBJ1-2; no clear D. The source of this sequence is a human donor who had a prior SARS-CoV-2 infection. Source: CD4+ T cells from PBMCs cultured with SARS-CoV-2 spike peptides, taken after COVID-19 vaccination. The DNA for the CDR3 is TGTGCCAGCAGCCGCACCGGTCGGGTGGTGGATGGCTACACCTTC. Protein sequence: CASSRTGRVVDGYTF.